This T cell receptor beta chain was documented in a study of T cell responses to AZD1222 COVID-19 vaccine. Study-level points and caveats: Repertoires were obtained only post-peak T cell response. A mostly white British donor set with more females was recruited, and clonal diversity was possibly underestimated. Spike-specific TCR breadth and depth both grew after two AZD1222 doses.

The trim removed 2 bases at V and 7 bases at J, leaving 11 bases unmatched. The CDR3 spans 18 residues. Germline V gene lookup returns CDR1 SGHTA and CDR2 FQGNSA. Only in-frame clones appear in the TCRdb table, and some are missing; sequencing was by immunoSEQ multiplex PCR. The profile covers 90,000 to 95,000 clones, with just over 85% appearing a single time and 9.5% to 13% taken by the ten largest. With respect to this clone: The antigen remains undetermined.

The sequences come from peripheral blood, collected on day 0 of AZD1222 vaccination. The V call is TRBV7-2, the J call TRBJ2-2; 12 nucleotides match TRBD2. This clonotype was sampled from an adult in good health. CDR3 sequence: CASSLYSSGRARDGELFF. CDR3 nucleotide sequence: TGTGCCAGCAGCTTATACTCTAGCGGGAGGGCTAGGGACGGGGAGCTGTTTTTT.